Presented here are 26 T cell receptor beta chains from one specimen sequenced in a study of regulatory T cells in long-lasting Graves disease. Relying on iRepertoire HTBI primers and Arm-PCR of CDR3 regions, the team built TCR beta libraries. TCRdb re-analysed the multiplex PCR reads in MiXCR, keeping a single row per CDR3 protein. Of roughly 530,000 distinct CDR3 sequences in the sample, about 16% were seen once. Described time point: newly diagnosed GD, antithyroid drugs for less than 3 months. Extracted PBMC RNA gave rise to the TCR library. This sample was also put to use in a study of T cells in Graves' hyperthyroidism and ophthalmopathy.

The sample was peripheral blood mononuclear cells (PBMCs), taken at new diagnosis, from a patient treated with antithyroid drugs. These receptors all stem from a middle-aged woman with Graves disease.

The rearrangement uses TRBV29-1 and TRBJ2-7; TRBD1 is a possible D gene (6 bases). Trimming removed 6 bases at V and 2 bases at J, with 11 bases between. Germline lookup yields CDR1 SQVTM and CDR2 ANQGSEA. CDR3 size: 12 residues. The CDR3 DNA reads TGCAGCGTGATACAGGGTCCCTACGAGCAGTACTTC. It yields the protein CSVIQGPYEQYF.

Only a few counts were recorded for this clonotype. The V gene is TRBV19, the J gene TRBJ1-2, with 9 bases that match TRBD1. Germline-derived CDR1 and CDR2 are LNHDA and SQIVND (reference sequence). The CDR3 has 15 amino acids. Trimming took 3 bases from V and 4 from J; bases not matched to a gene: 6. The CDR3 DNA reads TGTGCCAGTAGTATCGGACAGGGGAGTAGCTATGGCTACACCTTC. Protein: CASSIGQGSSYGYTF.

The chain has TRBV6-2 or TRBV6-3 and TRBJ1-3; D uncertain. The CDR3 spans 14 residues. Germline V gives CDR1 MNHEY, CDR2 SVGEGT. The ends were cut back, 0 bases at V and 3 bases at J, with 6 bases in the middle. The CDR3: CASSYSLNGNTIYF. CDR3 bases: TGTGCCAGCAGTTACTCTTTAAATGGAAACACCATATATTTT.

This clonotype was detected ten times or more. The chain joins TRBV2 to TRBJ1-5; D is unresolved. Between the trimmed V and J ends, which lost 1 base and 2 bases, there was a span of 9 bases. This CDR3 is 15 amino acids long. The germline V gene has CDR1 SNHLY and CDR2 FYNNEI. The DNA of the CDR3 is TGTGCCAGCAGTGAAGGAATCGCGGGCAATCAGCCCCAGCATTTT. Protein: CASSEGIAGNQPQHF.

This clonotype was found a few times. V gene TRBV12-3 or TRBV12-4 combines with J gene TRBJ2-5; D remains unclear. V shed 6 bases and J shed 9 bases, with 17 bases lying between them. The CDR3 is made up of 13 amino acids. As DNA, the CDR3 is TGTGCCAGCAGCCTCGGCACTCGCGCGCCCCAGTACTTC. Translating it yields CASSLGTRAPQYF.

A note on this clonotype: At one end the junction does not follow the germline gene, possibly because of a read error. V gene TRBV6-2 or TRBV6-3 combines with J gene TRBJ1-1; 7 bases are a match to TRBD1. CDR3 size: 14 residues. Per the germline V gene, CDR1 is MNHEY and CDR2 is SVGEGT. The CDR3 reads CAVSEGQTNTEALF. The CDR3, as DNA: TGTGCCGTCAGTGAGGGACAGACGAACACTGAAGCTCTCTTT.

This clonotype was counted ten times or more. The V gene is TRBV18, the J gene TRBJ2-7, with D possibly matching TRBD1 (5 bases). With 2 bases removed from V and 0 bases from J, the gap between germline ends came to 14 bases. The CDR3 contains 16 residues. The germline V gene encodes CDR1 KGHSH and CDR2 LQKENI. Written as DNA, the CDR3 is TGTGCCAGCTCACCAAGGGCAGGGTCCTCCTCCTACGAGCAGTACTTC. Protein: CASSPRAGSSSYEQYF.

This clonotype occurred many times. The chain employs TRBV2 and TRBJ2-5; TRBD2 aligns across 11 bases. With 4 bases clipped from V and 4 bases from J, the junction kept 2 bases outside the gene matches. This CDR3 has 14 residues. The germline gives CDR1 SNHLY, CDR2 FYNNEI. This CDR3 is CASSGLAGPETQYF. CDR3 sequence (DNA): TGTGCCAGCAGTGGACTAGCGGGGCCAGAGACCCAGTACTTC. The whole variable domain, filled in from reference TRBV2 and TRBJ2-5, reads EPEVTQTPSHQVTQMGQEVILRCVPISNHLYFYWYRQILGQKVEFLVSFYNNEISEKSEIFDDQFSVERPDGSNFTLKIRSTKLEDSAMYFCASSGLAGPETQYFGPGTRLLVL.

This clonotype was recorded a few times. This chain connects TRBV25-1 to TRBJ2-2, with no clear D. V lost 8 bases and J lost 0, with 4 bases in between. The CDR3 consists of 12 residues. In germline, CDR1 is MGHDK, CDR2 SYGVNS. The chain's CDR3 is CASQSNTGELFF. For the CDR3, the DNA is TGTGCCAGCCAATCGAACACCGGGGAGCTGTTTTTT.

The rearrangement joins TRBV19 to TRBJ1-2; 8 bases agree with TRBD1. The CDR3 runs to 17 residues. Germline lookup yields CDR1 LNHDA and CDR2 SQIVND (reference sequence). The trim removed 3 bases at V and 0 bases at J, leaving 9 bases unmatched. Here the CDR3 reads CASSISGTGKANYGYTF. The CDR3 DNA follows: TGTGCCAGTAGTATCTCCGGGACAGGAAAAGCTAACTATGGCTACACCTTC.

This clonotype was seen only a few times. The chain employs TRBV7-9 and TRBJ2-5; tentatively, D is TRBD2 (6 bases). This CDR3 spans 14 amino acids. The V gene lost 7 bases and the J gene lost 4 bases, with 16 bases spanning the gap. Germline V gene sequence: CDR1 SEHNR, CDR2 FQNEAQ (reference sequence). CDR3 amino acids: CASKPPGGGETQYF. The DNA of the CDR3 is TGTGCCAGCAAACCTCCCGGGGGAGGAGAGACCCAGTACTTC.

Ten or more counts support this clonotype. The V gene is TRBV20-1, the J gene TRBJ1-5; TRBD1 might be the D (6 bases). Trimming took 0 bases from V and 0 from J, leaving 9 bases between them. In germline, CDR1 is DFQATT, CDR2 SNEGSKA (reference sequence). CDR3 size: 15 residues. CDR3 region: CSARDYRVSNQPQHF. CDR3 DNA: TGCAGTGCTAGAGATTACAGGGTTAGCAATCAGCCCCAGCATTTT.

This clonotype was counted at least ten times. CDR3: CASISTEAFF. Written as DNA, the CDR3 is TGTGCCAGCATCTCGACTGAAGCTTTCTTT. V is TRBV6-1 and J is TRBJ1-1; D call uncertain. V lost 7 bases to trimming and J lost 5 bases, with 5 bases between them. Germline values: CDR1 MNHNS, CDR2 SASEGT. The length of the CDR3 is 10 residues.

The rearrangement uses TRBV7-8 and TRBJ2-7, with 9 bases fitting TRBD1. Germline CDR1 SGHVS, CDR2 FQNEAQ. V dropped 5 bases and J dropped 6; count of bases not matched to a gene: 11. This CDR3 has 15 residues. CDR3 sequence reads: CASSHAGTGFSEQYF. The CDR3, as DNA: TGTGCCAGCAGCCACGCCGGGACAGGGTTTTCCGAGCAGTACTTC.

The rearrangement uses TRBV12-5 and TRBJ2-7, with 10 positions matching TRBD1. Germline loops: CDR1 LGHNT, CDR2 FRNRAP. Germline trimming cut 1 base from V and 3 bases from J; bases unmatched to any gene: 3. The CDR3 totals 15 residues. CDR3 nucleotide sequence: TGTGCTAGTGGTTTGGCCCGGGACAGGGGCTACGAGCAGTACTTC. Protein product: CASGLARDRGYEQYF.

This clonotype was observed at least ten times. V usage is TRBV2 and J usage is TRBJ2-7, with D tentatively TRBD2 (5 bases). Germline CDR1 is SNHLY and CDR2 is FYNNEI. The ends were cut back, 6 bases at V and 4 bases at J, with 13 bases in the middle. The CDR3 loop spans 13 amino acids. This CDR3 reads CASREGFYYEQYF. The CDR3 nucleotides are TGTGCCAGCAGAGAGGGCTTTTATTACGAGCAGTACTTC.

A remark on this clonotype: Mismatch with germline at one junction end may stem from a read error. V and J are TRBV20-1 and TRBJ1-2; D remains ambiguous. Germline CDR1 reads DFQATT; CDR2 reads SNEGSKA (reference sequence). This CDR3 has 19 residues. In DNA form, the CDR3 reads TGCAGTGCTAGGGTTTTCGAGCCGGGAGAAGGTTCCGGCAGCTATGGCCACACCTTC. Protein: CSARVFEPGEGSGSYGHTF.

The sample holds many counts of this clonotype. The chain recombines TRBV29-1 with TRBJ1-1; the match to TRBD1 covers 8 bases. V lost 4 bases and J lost 1; bases outside the gene matches: 8. Germline values: CDR1 SQVTM, CDR2 ANQGSEA. The CDR3 sequence is 15 residues long. CDR3 residues: CSVGGTGTGNTEAFF. The CDR3 DNA follows: TGCAGCGTTGGGGGCACCGGGACAGGGAACACTGAAGCTTTCTTT.

The chain couples TRBV7-2 to TRBJ2-1; maybe TRBD2 (7 bases). Judging by the DNA end, TRBJ2-5 fits better; the J call may be wrong. In germline, CDR1 is SGHTA, CDR2 FQGNSA. CDR3 length: 14 residues. CDR3 residues: CASSHGGPRETQYF. The CDR3 coding sequence is TGTGCCAGCAGCCACGGGGGGCCGAGAGAGACCCAGTACTTC.

This clonotype was seen repeatedly, ten times or more. V is TRBV28 and J is TRBJ1-1; TRBD1 might be the D (6 bases). CDR1 MDHEN and CDR2 SYDVKM come from the germline V gene. This CDR3 has 12 residues. V was trimmed by 6 bases and J by 4 bases, leaving 9 bases between them. The CDR3 DNA follows: TGTGCCAGCAGACTCAGGGGCACTGAAGCTTTCTTT. Protein sequence: CASRLRGTEAFF.

The chain links TRBV29-1 to TRBJ2-1; perhaps TRBD2 as D (6 bases). This CDR3 has 12 residues. Germline V gives CDR1 SQVTM, CDR2 ANQGSEA. The ends were cut back, 6 bases at V and 6 bases at J, with 12 bases in the middle. Here the CDR3 reads CSVGTSSNEQFF. The CDR3 DNA is TGCAGCGTAGGAACTAGCTCCAATGAGCAGTTCTTC.

This clonotype was seen many times. The chain combines TRBV30 with TRBJ1-3, with no clear D. V shed 2 bases and J shed 4 bases, with 12 bases lying between them. Germline values: CDR1 GTSNPN, CDR2 SVGIG (reference sequence). CDR3 size: 14 residues. CDR3 nucleotides: TGTGCCTGGAGTCTAGGGATTGCGGGAAACACCATATATTTT. Translating gives CAWSLGIAGNTIYF.

In this sample, this clonotype turned up many times. This chain connects TRBV12-3 or TRBV12-4 to TRBJ2-5; D might be TRBD2 (6 bases). The CDR3 extends over 13 amino acids. Trimming stripped 6 bases from V and 5 bases from J, with 13 bases between. CDR3 sequence: CASSPGEVETQYF. CDR3 nucleotide sequence: TGTGCCAGCAGCCCGGGGGAGGTGGAGACCCAGTACTTC.

Only one count was recorded for this clonotype. J is TRBJ2-7 and V is TRBV4-1; 13 nucleotides agree with TRBD2. CDR3 length: 16 residues. Trimming removed 2 bases from V and 2 bases from J; junction bases left unmatched: 3. Germline CDR1 reads MGHRA; CDR2 reads YSYEKL. The CDR3, as DNA: TGCGCCAGCAGCCAACCAACTAGCGGGGGGGCCTACGAGCAGTACTTC. Its protein is CASSQPTSGGAYEQYF.

This clonotype was seen at least ten times. This chain's CDR3 is CASSVRGTYEQYF. CDR3 DNA: TGTGCCAGCAGCGTCAGGGGAACCTACGAGCAGTACTTC. The rearrangement uses TRBV3-1 and TRBJ2-7; maybe TRBD1 (6 bases). The CDR3 spans 13 residues. Trimming left V 5 bases short and J 2 bases short, with 10 bases between. Germline-derived CDR1 and CDR2 are LGHDT and YNNKEL (reference sequence).

The chain links TRBV20-1 to TRBJ2-5, with D unclear. The germline gives CDR1 DFQATT, CDR2 SNEGSKA (reference sequence). The CDR3 runs 14 residues. The V end was cut by 0 bases, the J end by 5 bases, with 13 bases between. The CDR3 DNA reads as TGCAGTGCTAGAGAGGCAGGAGCTTTGGAGACCCAGTACTTC. It yields the protein CSAREAGALETQYF.